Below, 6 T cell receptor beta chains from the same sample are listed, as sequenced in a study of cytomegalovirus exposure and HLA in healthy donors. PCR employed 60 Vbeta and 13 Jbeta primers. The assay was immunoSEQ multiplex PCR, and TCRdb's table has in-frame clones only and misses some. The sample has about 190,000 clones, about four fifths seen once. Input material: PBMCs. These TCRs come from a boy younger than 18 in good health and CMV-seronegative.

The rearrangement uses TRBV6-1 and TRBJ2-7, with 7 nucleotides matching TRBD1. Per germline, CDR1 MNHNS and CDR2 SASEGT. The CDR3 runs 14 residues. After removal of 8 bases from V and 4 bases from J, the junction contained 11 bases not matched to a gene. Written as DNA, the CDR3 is TGTGCCAGCCGCTCAAGGGGGCGTCAGTACGAGCAGTACTTC. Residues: CASRSRGRQYEQYF.

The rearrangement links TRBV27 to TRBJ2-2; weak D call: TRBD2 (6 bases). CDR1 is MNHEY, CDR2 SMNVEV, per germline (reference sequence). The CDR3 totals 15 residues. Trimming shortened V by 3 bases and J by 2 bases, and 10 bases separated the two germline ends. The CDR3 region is CASSFAGPNTGELFF. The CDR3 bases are TGTGCCAGCAGTTTTGCGGGGCCAAACACCGGGGAGCTGTTTTTT.

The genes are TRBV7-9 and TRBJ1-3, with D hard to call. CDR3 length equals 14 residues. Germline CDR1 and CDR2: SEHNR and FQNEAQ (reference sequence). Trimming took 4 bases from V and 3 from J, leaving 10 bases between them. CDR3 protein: CASSSGVGGNTIYF. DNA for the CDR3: TGTGCCAGCAGCTCCGGGGTTGGTGGAAACACCATATATTTT.

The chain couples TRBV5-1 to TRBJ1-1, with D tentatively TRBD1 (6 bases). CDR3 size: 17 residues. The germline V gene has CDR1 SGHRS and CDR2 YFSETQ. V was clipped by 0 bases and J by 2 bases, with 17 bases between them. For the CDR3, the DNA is TGCGCCAGCAGCTTGGAACTGGGGGCCGTCAGAAACACTGAAGCTTTCTTT. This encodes CASSLELGAVRNTEAFF.

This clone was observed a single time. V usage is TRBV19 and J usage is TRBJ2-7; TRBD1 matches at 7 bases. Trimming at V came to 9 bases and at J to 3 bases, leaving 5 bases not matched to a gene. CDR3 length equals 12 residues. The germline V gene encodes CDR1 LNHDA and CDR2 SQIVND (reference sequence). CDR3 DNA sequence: TGTGCCAGCAGGGGGTTGAACTACGAGCAGTACTTC. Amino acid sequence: CASRGLNYEQYF.

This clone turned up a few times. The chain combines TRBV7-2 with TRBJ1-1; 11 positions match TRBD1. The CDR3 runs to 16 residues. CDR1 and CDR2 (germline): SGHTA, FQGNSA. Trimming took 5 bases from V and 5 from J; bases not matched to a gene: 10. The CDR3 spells CASSLPDRGPGTEAFF. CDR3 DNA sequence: TGTGCCAGCAGCCTACCGGACAGGGGGCCGGGAACTGAAGCTTTCTTT.